The TCR beta chain described here comes from a study of identical twins. CDR3 length: 12 residues. The V end lost 6 bases, the J end lost 4 bases, and 8 bases lay between the germline ends. Germline loops: CDR1 MNHNS, CDR2 SASEGT. TCRdb reprocessed the 5' RACE reads with MiXCR, giving one entry per CDR3 protein. The sample carries approximately 1.8 million distinct CDR3 sequences, around 29% recorded once. The source is a newborn girl in good health. The sequenced sample was cord blood. The chain couples TRBV6-1 to TRBJ2-3; the D is unclear. The CDR3 DNA reads TGTGCCAGCAGGACGGCTTCAGATACGCAGTATTTT. It yields the protein CASRTASDTQYF.